These 5 T cell receptor beta chains originate from one sample sequenced in a study of regulatory T cells in long-lasting Graves disease. Time point reported: persistent/refractory GD, antithyroid drugs over 5 years with positive TRAb. Preparation of the TCR library used RNA extracted from PBMCs. TCR beta libraries were built with iRepertoire HTBI primers and Arm-PCR of CDR3 regions. TCRdb analysed the multiplex PCR reads with MiXCR anew, one entry per CDR3 protein. Here the sample spans about 470,000 distinct CDR3 sequences, 20% to 25% being singletons. The material sequenced was peripheral blood mononuclear cells (PBMCs), taken when the disease was refractory, from a patient treated with antithyroid drugs. These receptors all stem from a female donor with Graves disease.

The V gene is TRBV27, the J gene TRBJ1-2; TRBD1 agrees at 8 bases. The germline CDR1 and CDR2 sequences are MNHEY and SMNVEV (reference sequence). The CDR3 spans 12 residues. V shed 5 bases and J 6 bases; nucleotides not matched to a gene: 2. The CDR3 reads CASSQTGDGYTF. The CDR3 coding sequence is TGTGCCAGCAGTCAGACAGGGGATGGCTACACCTTC.

This clonotype was counted at least ten times. This chain links TRBV18 with TRBJ1-2; unclear D gene. V was clipped by 2 bases and J by 0 bases, with 10 bases between them. CDR1 is KGHSH, CDR2 LQKENI, per germline. This CDR3 has 15 residues. The CDR3 loop reads CASSPLDGANYGYTF. CDR3 nucleotides: TGTGCCAGCTCACCATTGGATGGTGCTAACTATGGCTACACCTTC.

This clonotype was counted at least ten times. V usage is TRBV9 and J usage is TRBJ2-5; a weak D match, TRBD2 (6 bases). CDR1 is SGDLS, CDR2 YYNGEE, per germline. The V and J ends lost 5 bases and 5 bases respectively, with 16 bases between them. CDR3 length equals 14 residues. CDR3 DNA: TGTGCCAGCAGTGCCCTAGGACTATCTGAGACCCAGTACTTC. The encoded protein is CASSALGLSETQYF.

This clonotype was counted only a few times. This sequence joins TRBV9 and TRBJ2-1, with 8 bases that match TRBD2. CDR1 is SGDLS, CDR2 YYNGEE, per germline. Trimming cost V 3 bases and J 3 bases; bases outside gene matches: 5. The CDR3 contains 15 residues. The CDR3 DNA reads as TGTGCCAGCAGCGAAGCGGGAGTGGTCTACAATGAGCAGTTCTTC. It is translated as CASSEAGVVYNEQFF. Combining the CDR3 with reference TRBV9 and TRBJ2-1 gives the whole variable domain DSGVTQTPKHLITATGQRVTLRCSPRSGDLSVYWYQQSLDQGLQFLIQYYNGEERAKGNILERFSAQQFPDLHSELNLSSLELGDSALYFCASSEAGVVYNEQFFGPGTRLTVL.

The sample holds a few counts of this clonotype. The rearrangement joins TRBV5-8 to TRBJ1-1; tentatively, D is TRBD1 (6 bases). The length of the CDR3 is 12 residues. V was clipped by 4 bases and J by 6 bases, with 10 bases between them. CDR1 is SGHTS and CDR2 is YDEGEE in the germline V gene. As DNA, the CDR3 is TGTGCCAGCAGCATAGGACAGCCTGAAGCTTTCTTT. This sequence encodes CASSIGQPEAFF.